This TCR beta chain was captured by sequencing in a study of neoadjuvant anti-PD-1 for oral cavity cancer. Germline V gene sequence: CDR1 SGHTA, CDR2 FQGTGA. The CDR3 length is 14 residues. With 5 bases removed from V and 1 base from J, the gap between germline ends came to 9 bases. Repertoires were generated with immunoSEQ multiplex PCR, while TCRdb's copy carries only in-frame clones and drops some. The table lists tens of thousands of clones, around 83% of them singletons. The chain recombines TRBV7-3 with TRBJ2-1; the D gene is possibly TRBD1 (5 bases). This TCR was sampled from a person aged 40 to 85 with oral cavity squamous cell carcinoma. Specimen: PBMCs, collected before nivolumab (anti-PD-1) treatment. CDR3 sequence: CASSADRSYNEQFF. The CDR3 nucleotides are TGTGCCAGCAGCGCCGACAGATCCTACAATGAGCAGTTCTTC.